The present TCR beta chain was sequenced within a study of naive and memory T cell subsets. Study-wide results and caveats: Gini index rose across naive, CM, EM and EMRA in CD4 and CD8.

Both TRBC1 and TRBC2 were covered by a beta constant-region primer of two equimolar oligonucleotides. Four rounds of PCR amplified the ligated cDNA using nested alpha and beta constant-region primers plus SP2. Each CDR3 protein is one row after TCRdb ran MiXCR on the UMI-ligation and nested PCR reads. The sample records 85,000 or so distinct CDR3 sequences, 9% being singletons. This clonotype was detected ten times or more. The antigen remains unidentified. The germline V gene has CDR1 LGHNA and CDR2 YNFKEQ. The CDR3 sequence is 13 residues long. Trimming left V 6 bases short and J 4 bases short, with 10 bases between. From the second PCR step, alpha and beta chains were amplified apart. Cells stained for CD3, CD4, CD8, CD45RA and CD27 were sorted into four subsets.

The specimen sequenced was naive CD8+ T cells from blood. This TCR was recovered from a human donor in good health. This chain uses TRBV4-2 with TRBJ2-1, with D perhaps assigned TRBD1 or TRBD2 (6 bases each). The CDR3, as DNA: TGTGCCAGCAGTAGGGGGGTATACAATGAGCAGTTCTTC. It codes for CASSRGVYNEQFF.